The 20 T cell receptor beta chains reported below all come from one sample, sequenced in a study of blood T cell repertoires in COVID-19. Produced via immunoSEQ multiplex PCR; TCRdb's table is partial and in-frame only. The data contain 120,000 to 150,000 clones, more than 65% of them singletons. The sample was peripheral blood. The receptors come from a man aged 55 to 70 with acute or convalescent COVID-19.

The CDR3 nucleotides are TGTGCCAGCAGTTACTCCGGACTAGCGGGACCCGGAGGCATTCAGTACTTC. Its translation: CASSYSGLAGPGGIQYF. This sequence joins TRBV6-2 or TRBV6-3 and TRBJ2-4, with 12 bases fitting TRBD2. The germline CDR1 and CDR2 sequences are MNHEY and SVGEGT. Unmatched junction bases numbered 9, after V lost 0 bases and J lost 9 bases. CDR3 length: 17 amino acids.

This clone was picked up a small number of times. V usage is TRBV5-8 and J usage is TRBJ2-5; perhaps TRBD2 as D (5 bases). This CDR3 has 16 residues. The V end lost 1 base, the J end lost 4 bases, and 17 bases lay between the germline ends. Germline V gene sequence: CDR1 SGHTS, CDR2 YDEGEE. CDR3 amino acids: CASSLTGNADGETQYF. In DNA, the CDR3 is TGTGCCAGCAGCTTGACCGGGAATGCGGATGGAGAGACCCAGTACTTC.

The V gene is TRBV2, the J gene TRBJ2-5, with 11 bases that match TRBD2. From germline, CDR1 is SNHLY and CDR2 FYNNEI. This CDR3 is 14 amino acids long. The J segment lost 7 bases and the V segment lost 3 bases, leaving 4 bases of the junction unmatched. Here the CDR3 reads CASSEIAGGGTQYF. In DNA, the CDR3 is TGTGCCAGCAGTGAGATAGCGGGAGGGGGGACCCAGTACTTC.

In its sample, this clone was seen a few times. The rearrangement uses TRBV27 and TRBJ2-7; TRBD2 matches 7 bases. V trimming: 3 bases; J trimming: 2 bases; junction bases outside the gene matches: 10. CDR3 size: 16 residues. Germline-derived CDR1 and CDR2 are MNHEY and SMNVEV (reference sequence). CDR3: CASSLGQAGAAYEQYF. The CDR3, as DNA: TGTGCCAGCAGTTTGGGGCAGGCGGGAGCAGCCTACGAGCAGTACTTC.

The chain is built from TRBV10-2 and TRBJ2-1; the match to TRBD2 covers 7 bases. V shed 5 bases, J shed 5 bases, and the junction held 9 bases outside the gene matches. CDR1 is WSHSY, CDR2 SAAADI, per germline. This CDR3 is built from 15 residues. The CDR3 here is CASSPTGRPNNEQFF. CDR3 DNA sequence: TGCGCCAGCAGTCCGACCGGGAGGCCTAACAATGAGCAGTTCTTC.

V usage is TRBV24-1 and J usage is TRBJ2-5, with 8 bases that match TRBD2. The V gene end was trimmed by 1 base and the J gene end by 3 bases; junction bases not matched to a gene: 3. The germline V gene encodes CDR1 KGHDR and CDR2 SFDVKD. CDR3 length equals 15 residues. In DNA, the CDR3 is TGTGCCACCAGTGATTTAGGAGCGGGAGAAGAGACCCAGTACTTC. This gives the protein CATSDLGAGEETQYF.

This clone was counted between two and nine times. CDR3 DNA: TGCGCCAGCAGCCGGAGACAGGGGGCCCCCTACGAGCAGTACTTC. Its translation: CASSRRQGAPYEQYF. The genes are TRBV5-1 and TRBJ2-7, with TRBD1 identical over 10 bases. There are 15 residues in the CDR3. Germline V gives CDR1 SGHRS, CDR2 YFSETQ. The V segment lost 4 bases and the J segment 2 bases; nucleotides outside the gene matches: 6.

This chain connects TRBV4-1 to TRBJ1-2; D remains ambiguous. Trimming removed 4 bases from V and 4 bases from J, with 16 bases in between. Germline assignment: CDR1 MGHRA and CDR2 YSYEKL. The CDR3 loop spans 15 amino acids. The CDR3 nucleotides are TGCGCCAGCAGCCCCCGGGAGGGCCAGTCCTATGGCTACACCTTC. This gives the protein CASSPREGQSYGYTF.

This chain uses TRBV19 with TRBJ1-5, with 9 bases aligning to TRBD1. The length of the CDR3 is 20 residues. J lost 5 bases, V lost 7 bases, and 24 bases had no gene match. CDR1 is LNHDA and CDR2 is SQIVND in the germline V gene (reference sequence). CDR3 nucleotides: TGTGCCAGTAAAAATGCCATCGGAGTAGGTCGAGGACAGGGGTATCAGCCCCAGCATTTT. This encodes CASKNAIGVGRGQGYQPQHF.

This chain uses TRBV28 with TRBJ2-1; possibly TRBD1 for D (6 bases). The V end was cut by 2 bases, the J end by 5 bases, with 7 bases between. Germline CDR1 and CDR2: MDHEN and SYDVKM. The length of the CDR3 is 13 residues. CDR3 protein: CASSLPGDNEQFF. The CDR3 region has the DNA TGTGCCAGCAGTTTACCAGGGGACAATGAGCAGTTCTTC.

The gene calls are TRBV6-5 and TRBJ2-5, with 8 nucleotides matching TRBD1. The CDR3 loop spans 16 amino acids. The V segment lost 0 bases and the J segment 1 base; nucleotides outside the gene matches: 4. Germline-derived CDR1 and CDR2 are MNHEY and SVGAGI. The chain's CDR3 is CASSYSIGTGQETQYF. The CDR3 DNA is TGTGCCAGCAGTTACTCGATTGGGACAGGCCAAGAGACCCAGTACTTC.

About this clone itself: One junction end does not reproduce the germline sequence, and a read error may be involved. Distinct nucleotide sequences in the sample also encode this CDR3. This chain uses TRBV5-6 with TRBJ1-2; D is unresolved. Germline loops: CDR1 SGHDT, CDR2 YYEEEE. This CDR3 spans 16 amino acids. The CDR3 DNA reads TGTGCCAGCAGCTTGGGGTGGTCGGAGACGAACTATGGCTACACTTTC. Translating it yields CASSLGWSETNYGYTF.

The chain joins TRBV28 to TRBJ1-5, with 7 bases aligning to TRBD1. J gave up 3 bases and V 7 bases, and 6 bases lay outside the gene matches. The CDR3 is 14 residues long. Germline CDR1 is MDHEN and CDR2 is SYDVKM. The CDR3 spells CASNPTGANQPQHF. The CDR3 region has the DNA TGTGCCAGCAACCCTACAGGGGCCAATCAGCCCCAGCATTTT. Full variable domain (missing parts from reference TRBV28 and TRBJ1-5): DVKVTQSSRYLVKRTGEKVFLECVQDMDHENMFWYRQDPGLGLRLIYFSYDVKMKEKGDIPEGYSVSREKKERFSLILESASTNQTSMYLCASNPTGANQPQHFGDGTRLSIL.

This sequence joins TRBV7-8 and TRBJ2-2; 8 bases are shared with TRBD1. The CDR3 covers 15 residues. After removal of 6 bases from V and 5 bases from J, the junction contained 8 bases not matched to a gene. Germline lookup yields CDR1 SGHVS and CDR2 FQNEAQ. CDR3 DNA sequence: TGTGCCAGCAGACGATCGACAGGGGCAACCGGGGAGCTGTTTTTT. Its translation: CASRRSTGATGELFF.

For the CDR3, the DNA is TGTGCCTGGATGGGAAGACAGGGACTCCAAGAGACCCAGTACTTC. Translating it yields CAWMGRQGLQETQYF. The V call is TRBV30, the J call TRBJ2-5; D perhaps matches TRBD1 (7 bases). This CDR3 region has 15 residues. CDR1 and CDR2 from the germline V gene are GTSNPN and SVGIG (reference sequence). The germline V and J ends were trimmed by 4 bases and 1 base, with 16 bases remaining between them.

The genes are TRBV7-9 and TRBJ1-5; TRBD1 agrees at 11 bases. CDR1 is SEHNR and CDR2 is FQNEAQ in the germline V gene (reference sequence). Germline trimming cut 5 bases from V and 4 bases from J; bases unmatched to any gene: 4. The CDR3 is made up of 15 amino acids. The CDR3 loop is CASSPGTGGNQPQHF. The CDR3 DNA sequence: TGTGCCAGCAGCCCTGGGACAGGGGGTAATCAGCCCCAGCATTTT.

The V call is TRBV7-9, the J call TRBJ2-2; D gene ambiguous. Trimming took 1 base from V and 5 from J, leaving 2 bases between them. Germline CDR1 SEHNR, CDR2 FQNEAQ (reference sequence). CDR3 length equals 12 residues. The CDR3 loop is CASSLVTGELFF. CDR3 DNA sequence: TGTGCCAGCAGCTTAGTAACCGGGGAGCTGTTTTTT.

This chain joins TRBV5-1 and TRBJ2-3; maybe TRBD1 (6 bases). Germline CDR1 and CDR2: SGHRS and YFSETQ. V lost 3 bases, J lost 0 bases, and 14 bases lay in between. This CDR3 has 16 amino acids. CDR3 sequence reads: CASSSRDITSTDTQYF. CDR3 bases: TGCGCCAGCAGCTCCCGGGACATTACTAGCACAGATACGCAGTATTTT.

The genes are TRBV11-2 and TRBJ1-1; D might be TRBD1 (5 bases). The germline CDR1 and CDR2 sequences are SGHAT and FQNNGV. V was clipped by 1 base and J by 3 bases, with 15 bases between them. There are 16 residues in the CDR3. The CDR3 DNA sequence: TGTGCCAGCAGCTTAGGGGCAGGGTATAGGGACACTGAAGCTTTCTTT. Amino acids: CASSLGAGYRDTEAFF.

The chain recombines TRBV6-1 with TRBJ1-1; D is uncertain. CDR3 length equals 12 residues. Germline lookup yields CDR1 MNHNS and CDR2 SASEGT. The V and J ends lost 3 bases and 4 bases respectively, with 6 bases between them. The CDR3 DNA is TGTGCCAGCAGTGACATAGCCACTGAAGCTTTCTTT. This sequence encodes CASSDIATEAFF.